The 10 T cell receptor beta chains reported below all come from one sample, sequenced in a study of blood T cell repertoires in COVID-19. Profiled with immunoSEQ multiplex PCR; TCRdb holds only in-frame clones, not every one. Altogether some 260,000 clones are present, approximately 82% being singletons, with the ten largest covering around 3.2%. The sequenced material came from peripheral blood. The receptors shown here come from a woman aged 18-29 years with acute or convalescent COVID-19.

The V call is TRBV28, the J call TRBJ1-3; 7 bases match TRBD1. With V trimmed by 1 base and J by 4 bases, 4 bases remained unmatched. Germline V lookup: CDR1 MDHEN, CDR2 SYDVKM. The CDR3 covers 15 residues. The CDR3 DNA sequence: TGTGCCAGCAGTTTATTGGAGGGGGCGGGAAACACCATATATTTT. The encoded protein is CASSLLEGAGNTIYF.

The V and J genes are TRBV2 and TRBJ2-5, with D perhaps matching TRBD2 (5 bases). This CDR3 contains 15 residues. V lost 4 bases and J lost 9, with 21 bases in between. From germline, CDR1 is SNHLY and CDR2 FYNNEI. The CDR3, as DNA: TGTGCCAGCAGTGTAAGGACCATCGGGATGGGGTCCCAGTACTTC. Protein sequence: CASSVRTIGMGSQYF.

The V and J genes are TRBV6-6 and TRBJ2-7, with 10 bases that match TRBD1. V was pared by 5 bases and J by 7 bases, with 14 bases of the junction left unmatched. The CDR3 extends over 16 amino acids. From germline, CDR1 is MNHNY and CDR2 SVGAGI (reference sequence). DNA for the CDR3: TGTGCCAGCAGTACCACCTCGGGACAGGGGATGGGGGAGCAGTACTTC. This encodes CASSTTSGQGMGEQYF.

In its sample, this clone was seen once. J is TRBJ2-5 and V is TRBV9; possible D gene TRBD2, 5 bases. The CDR3 loop spans 15 amino acids. The germline gives CDR1 SGDLS, CDR2 YYNGEE. Trimming took 4 bases from V and 2 from J, leaving 15 bases between them. CDR3 region: CASSPEGAFQETQYF. The CDR3 nucleotides read TGTGCCAGCAGCCCAGAGGGCGCCTTTCAAGAGACCCAGTACTTC.

The CDR3 DNA is TGTGCTAGTGGTTTGGTACTCCACAATGAGCAGTTCTTC. This sequence encodes CASGLVLHNEQFF. This chain uses TRBV12-5 with TRBJ2-1; D uncertain. The CDR3 consists of 13 residues. Germline CDR1 and CDR2: LGHNT and FRNRAP. Trimming took off 0 bases at V and 5 bases at J, with 5 bases between the two ends.

The chain combines TRBV5-4 with TRBJ2-3; tentative D call: TRBD2 (6 bases). The CDR3 runs 13 residues. The V gene lost 9 bases and the J gene lost 0 bases, with 11 bases spanning the gap. From germline, CDR1 is SGHNT and CDR2 YYREEE (reference sequence). The CDR3 DNA reads as TGTGCCACCTTAGCGGCTAGCACAGATACGCAGTATTTT. This encodes CATLAASTDTQYF.

The chain combines TRBV19 with TRBJ2-3; 7 nucleotides line up with TRBD2. This CDR3 contains 16 residues. CDR1 and CDR2 from the germline V gene are LNHDA and SQIVND (reference sequence). V was pared by 0 bases and J by 6 bases, with 9 bases of the junction left unmatched. The CDR3 is CASSIEVGGGPDTQYF. For the CDR3, the DNA is TGTGCCAGTAGTATAGAAGTCGGGGGAGGGCCGGATACGCAGTATTTT.

The chain couples TRBV15 to TRBJ2-7; 11 nucleotides line up with TRBD2. The V and J ends lost 2 bases and 4 bases, in that order; junction bases with no gene match: 1. Germline V gene lookup returns CDR1 LNHNV and CDR2 YYDKDF (reference sequence). This CDR3 contains 14 residues. CDR3 in DNA: TGTGCCACCAGCAGATCTAGCGGGAGGTACGAGCAGTACTTC. Translation gives CATSRSSGRYEQYF. The full variable domain, rest sourced from reference TRBV15 and TRBJ2-7, is DAMVIQNPRYQVTQFGKPVTLSCSQTLNHNVMYWYQQKSSQAPKLLFHYYDKDFNNEADTPDNFQSRRPNTSFCFLDIRSPGLGDTAMYLCATSRSSGRYEQYFGPGTRLTVT.

The chain couples TRBV10-1 to TRBJ2-1; tentatively, D is TRBD2 (6 bases). The CDR3 sequence is 16 residues long. Germline V gene sequence: CDR1 WNHNN, CDR2 SYGVQD (reference sequence). The V gene lost 0 bases and the J gene lost 12 bases, with 21 bases spanning the gap. The CDR3 protein is CASSESRYGSSDLQFF. DNA for the CDR3: TGCGCCAGCAGTGAGTCGCGTTATGGGTCTAGCGATCTGCAGTTCTTC.

The gene calls are TRBV7-9 and TRBJ2-1; D is perhaps TRBD2 (5 bases). Trimming stripped 5 bases from V and 4 bases from J, with 15 bases between. The CDR3 runs to 15 residues. CDR1 and CDR2 from the germline V gene are SEHNR and FQNEAQ (reference sequence). This CDR3 is CASSLGLASYNEQFF. The CDR3 coding sequence is TGTGCCAGCAGCCTCGGGCTAGCCTCATACAATGAGCAGTTCTTC.